This TCR beta chain was captured in a study of cytomegalovirus exposure and HLA in healthy donors. The overall study: There were about 85 million unique TCRs (from HLA-typed donors) in an early data release.

With 60 Vbeta and 13 Jbeta primers, the PCR was carried out. Repertoires were generated with immunoSEQ multiplex PCR, while TCRdb's copy carries only in-frame clones and drops some. The top ten hold less than 20% of the sample, which has around 65,000 clones, roughly two thirds seen once. As to this clone: The target antigen is unknown.

Study-wide points: TCR beta chains numbering under 200 were designated cytomegalovirus-associated.

Sequencing used PBMCs. The sequence was collected from a man aged 40-55 years in good health and CMV-seropositive.

CDR3 residues: CASSVRTSGDYNEQFF. DNA for the CDR3: TGTGCCAGCAGCGTGCGCACTAGCGGGGACTACAATGAGCAGTTCTTC. The chain uses TRBV9 and TRBJ2-1; TRBD2 matches 10 bases. With V trimmed by 2 bases and J by 3 bases, 5 bases remained unmatched. The CDR3 runs 16 residues. Germline CDR1 reads SGDLS; CDR2 reads YYNGEE. Looking up the rest from reference TRBV9 and TRBJ2-1 gives the full variable domain: DSGVTQTPKHLITATGQRVTLRCSPRSGDLSVYWYQQSLDQGLQFLIQYYNGEERAKGNILERFSAQQFPDLHSELNLSSLELGDSALYFCASSVRTSGDYNEQFFGPGTRLTVL.